Listed here are 24 T cell receptor beta chains from one sample, sequenced in a study of cytomegalovirus exposure and HLA in healthy donors. PCR employed 60 Vbeta and 13 Jbeta primers. Some clones are missing from TCRdb's copy, which holds only in-frame ones; the method was immunoSEQ multiplex PCR. This table holds 130,000 or so clones, about 74% found once. The specimen sequenced was PBMCs. These receptors all come from a woman aged 55-69 years in good health and CMV-seronegative.

The rearrangement joins TRBV28 to TRBJ2-1; tentative D call: TRBD1 (6 bases). V lost 6 bases and J lost 12, with 15 bases in between. This CDR3 spans 12 amino acids. The germline V gene has CDR1 MDHEN and CDR2 SYDVKM. CDR3 amino acids: CASSLAQGRQFF. As DNA, the CDR3 is TGTGCCAGCAGCCTCGCGCAGGGGAGGCAGTTCTTC.

A few counts support this clone. The chain combines TRBV15 with TRBJ1-2, with TRBD1 matching 7 bases. The CDR3 contains 13 residues. CDR1 is LNHNV, CDR2 YYDKDF, per germline (reference sequence). V trimming: 4 bases; J trimming: 8 bases; junction bases outside the gene matches: 7. In nucleotides, the CDR3 is TGTGCCACCAGCAAAGAACAGGGGATCGGCTACACCTTC. It encodes CATSKEQGIGYTF.

The genes are TRBV20-1 and TRBJ2-5; D uncertain. The CDR3 has 11 residues. V was pared by 0 bases and J by 7 bases, with 6 bases between. Germline V gene sequence: CDR1 DFQATT, CDR2 SNEGSKA (reference sequence). Written as DNA, the CDR3 is TGCAGTGCTAGAGACGAGCGGACCCAGTACTTC. This gives the protein CSARDERTQYF.

This clone was seen a handful of times. The chain recombines TRBV10-3 with TRBJ2-7; TRBD2 aligns across 9 bases. Germline assignment: CDR1 ENHRY and CDR2 SYGVKD. The CDR3 contains 16 residues. Trimming removed 6 bases from V and 5 bases from J; junction bases left unmatched: 14. CDR3 in DNA: TGTGCCATCAGGCAATCAGCGGGGGGCTTTGAAGACGAGCAGTACTTC. Its translation is CAIRQSAGGFEDEQYF.

The chain recombines TRBV28 with TRBJ2-5, with 8 bases matching TRBD2. This CDR3 is 16 amino acids long. Trimming at V came to 2 bases and at J to 5 bases, leaving 10 bases not matched to a gene. The germline V gene encodes CDR1 MDHEN and CDR2 SYDVKM. Written as DNA, the CDR3 is TGTGCCAGCAGTTTAATTGTCGGGAGGGCCGGGGAGACCCAGTACTTC. Residues: CASSLIVGRAGETQYF.

The chain uses TRBV28 and TRBJ2-7; 10 bases line up with TRBD2. The ends lost 2 bases at V and 1 base at J; junction bases unmatched: 11. The CDR3 length is 18 residues. CDR1 is MDHEN, CDR2 SYDVKM, per germline. The CDR3 bases are TGTGCCAGCAGTTTACCCTCTGCGAGCGGGAGGGCTTCCTACGAGCAGTACTTC. This gives the protein CASSLPSASGRASYEQYF.

CDR3 DNA sequence: TGTGCCAGCAGCCGGGACAGTACTCCTACTGGGGGTGAAAAACTGTTTTTT. It translates to CASSRDSTPTGGEKLFF. This chain joins TRBV7-2 and TRBJ1-4; 7 positions agree with TRBD1. Looked up from germline, CDR1 is SGHTA and CDR2 is FQGNSA. The CDR3 is made up of 17 amino acids. The ends lost 5 bases at V and 7 bases at J; junction bases unmatched: 16.

The chain employs TRBV9 and TRBJ2-5; TRBD2 matches 11 bases. Trimming removed 0 bases from V and 5 bases from J; junction bases left unmatched: 12. In germline, CDR1 is SGDLS, CDR2 YYNGEE. The CDR3 consists of 18 residues. The CDR3 nucleotides read TGTGCCAGCAGCGTAGCTACGGCTAGCGGGAGGTGGGTTGAGACCCAGTACTTC. Protein: CASSVATASGRWVETQYF.

This chain connects TRBV30 to TRBJ1-2; 7 nucleotides line up with TRBD1. This CDR3 has 15 amino acids. Trimming cost V 2 bases and J 4 bases; bases outside gene matches: 10. Germline CDR1 is GTSNPN and CDR2 is SVGIG (reference sequence). CDR3 region: CAWSKPSRGTYGYTF. The CDR3 coding sequence is TGTGCCTGGAGTAAACCGAGCAGGGGGACCTATGGCTACACCTTC.

The chain joins TRBV29-1 to TRBJ2-3; the D gene is possibly TRBD1 (6 bases). The CDR3 has 15 amino acids. V lost 7 bases and J lost 2, with 19 bases in between. Germline CDR1 SQVTM, CDR2 ANQGSEA. The CDR3 protein is CSANAGVPHTDTQYF. The CDR3 DNA sequence: TGCAGCGCCAACGCAGGGGTCCCCCACACAGATACGCAGTATTTT.

The chain's CDR3 is CASTAGTGGSYEQYF. In DNA, the CDR3 is TGTGCCAGCACCGCCGGGACAGGGGGGTCCTACGAGCAGTACTTC. J is TRBJ2-7 and V is TRBV27, with 11 bases fitting TRBD1. V lost 7 bases and J lost 1; bases outside the gene matches: 6. Per the germline V gene, CDR1 is MNHEY and CDR2 is SMNVEV (reference sequence). The CDR3 runs 15 residues.

This clone was counted only a few times. The chain carries TRBV7-9 and TRBJ1-4, with TRBD1 matching 7 bases. Germline-derived CDR1 and CDR2 are SEHNR and FQNEAQ (reference sequence). After removal of 3 bases from V and 14 bases from J, the junction contained 3 bases not matched to a gene. The CDR3 has 11 amino acids. CDR3 nucleotides: TGTGCCAGCAGCTTTGGGACAGAGCTGTTTTTT. Amino acids: CASSFGTELFF.

V and J are TRBV7-3 and TRBJ2-3, with 10 bases matching TRBD2. This CDR3 has 16 amino acids. From germline, CDR1 is SGHTA and CDR2 FQGTGA. The V segment lost 1 base and the J segment 4 bases; nucleotides outside the gene matches: 5. The CDR3: CASSLNLAGAPDTQYF. DNA for the CDR3: TGTGCCAGCAGCTTAAATCTAGCGGGAGCCCCAGATACGCAGTATTTT.

V usage is TRBV5-1 and J usage is TRBJ2-5; 7 nucleotides line up with TRBD1. The J call may be in error: the DNA end matches TRBJ2-7 better. CDR3 length: 14 residues. Germline V gives CDR1 SGHRS, CDR2 YFSETQ. CDR3: CASSFGDRNYEQYF. CDR3 DNA: TGCGCCAGCAGCTTCGGGGACAGAAACTACGAGCAGTACTTC.

The chain is built from TRBV5-6 and TRBJ1-1; TRBD1 aligns across 9 bases. This CDR3 comprises 14 residues. V shed 5 bases, J shed 5 bases, and the junction held 7 bases outside the gene matches. Germline loops: CDR1 SGHDT, CDR2 YYEEEE. This CDR3 reads CASRGQGGWTEAFF. The CDR3, as DNA: TGTGCCAGCAGGGGACAGGGCGGTTGGACTGAAGCTTTCTTT.

This clone was counted between two and nine times. The rearrangement uses TRBV10-2 and TRBJ2-2; 8 bases map to TRBD2. V lost 8 bases to trimming and J lost 4 bases; unmatched junction nucleotides: 3. Germline CDR1 reads WSHSY; CDR2 reads SAAADI. CDR3 length: 13 residues. The CDR3 here is CASRTSGTGELFF. The CDR3 nucleotides are TGCGCCAGCCGAACTAGCGGCACCGGGGAGCTGTTTTTT.

The chain uses TRBV10-3 and TRBJ1-5; D gene uncertain. The CDR3 consists of 14 residues. CDR1 and CDR2 (germline): ENHRY, SYGVKD. The ends were cut back, 4 bases at V and 0 bases at J, with 7 bases in the middle. CDR3: CAISAQPSNQPQHF. CDR3 coding DNA: TGTGCCATCAGTGCACAGCCTAGCAATCAGCCCCAGCATTTT.

The chain joins TRBV30 to TRBJ1-1; D perhaps matches TRBD1 (6 bases). CDR3 size: 14 residues. CDR1 GTSNPN and CDR2 SVGIG come from the germline V gene (reference sequence). V lost 3 bases and J lost 4, with 15 bases in between. The CDR3 DNA sequence: TGTGCCTGGAGCGCTTACAGGGTAGGCACTGAAGCTTTCTTT. Its protein is CAWSAYRVGTEAFF.

This chain connects TRBV9 to TRBJ2-7, with D possibly being TRBD2 (5 bases). From germline, CDR1 is SGDLS and CDR2 YYNGEE. V lost 2 bases to trimming and J lost 7 bases, with 13 bases between them. This CDR3 contains 13 residues. In nucleotides, the CDR3 is TGTGCCAGCAGCGTTAGAGAGGGCATGGAGCAGTACTTC. This codes for CASSVREGMEQYF.

This clone was counted a few times. The rearrangement uses TRBV28 and TRBJ1-3, with unresolved D. Deletions cut 8 bases from V and 4 bases from J, with 15 bases between. The germline gives CDR1 MDHEN, CDR2 SYDVKM. The CDR3 extends over 14 amino acids. The DNA for the CDR3 is TGTGCCAGCGGACTGGCGGCTGGAGGAAACACCATATATTTT. Its translation is CASGLAAGGNTIYF. Based on the CDR3 plus reference TRBV28 and TRBJ1-3, the full variable domain is DVKVTQSSRYLVKRTGEKVFLECVQDMDHENMFWYRQDPGLGLRLIYFSYDVKMKEKGDIPEGYSVSREKKERFSLILESASTNQTSMYLCASGLAAGGNTIYFGEGSWLTVV.

A word on this clone: The same CDR3 also results from other DNA sequences found in this sample. The genes are TRBV7-9 and TRBJ2-7, with 8 bases fitting TRBD1. The CDR3 loop spans 16 amino acids. Germline CDR1 and CDR2: SEHNR and FQNEAQ (reference sequence). V was pared by 3 bases and J by 2 bases, with 9 bases of the junction left unmatched. This CDR3 is CASSFTGGHSAYEQYF. The CDR3, as DNA: TGTGCCAGCAGCTTCACAGGGGGACACTCTGCCTACGAGCAGTACTTC.

The gene calls are TRBV5-4 and TRBJ1-4; D call uncertain. Germline lookup yields CDR1 SGHNT and CDR2 YYREEE (reference sequence). This CDR3 has 12 residues. V lost 9 bases and J lost 0, with 6 bases in between. The CDR3 loop is CATKPTNEKLFF. CDR3 in DNA: TGTGCCACTAAACCAACTAATGAAAAACTGTTTTTT.

V gene TRBV7-8 combines with J gene TRBJ2-2; D not certain. This CDR3 contains 14 residues. V was cut by 5 bases and J by 6 bases, with 13 bases left in between. CDR1 and CDR2 from the germline V gene are SGHVS and FQNEAQ. The CDR3 loop reads CASSLASGPGELFF. The CDR3 nucleotides are TGTGCCAGCAGCCTGGCATCAGGTCCCGGGGAGCTGTTTTTT.

This clone was recorded only once. The chain recombines TRBV7-3 with TRBJ2-3; D gene ambiguous. The CDR3 is 14 amino acids. Germline V gene lookup returns CDR1 SGHTA and CDR2 FQGTGA. V dropped 7 bases and J dropped 1 base, with 12 bases sitting between them. CDR3 region: CASTAASGTDTQYF. In DNA, the CDR3 is TGTGCCAGCACCGCCGCATCGGGCACAGATACGCAGTATTTT.